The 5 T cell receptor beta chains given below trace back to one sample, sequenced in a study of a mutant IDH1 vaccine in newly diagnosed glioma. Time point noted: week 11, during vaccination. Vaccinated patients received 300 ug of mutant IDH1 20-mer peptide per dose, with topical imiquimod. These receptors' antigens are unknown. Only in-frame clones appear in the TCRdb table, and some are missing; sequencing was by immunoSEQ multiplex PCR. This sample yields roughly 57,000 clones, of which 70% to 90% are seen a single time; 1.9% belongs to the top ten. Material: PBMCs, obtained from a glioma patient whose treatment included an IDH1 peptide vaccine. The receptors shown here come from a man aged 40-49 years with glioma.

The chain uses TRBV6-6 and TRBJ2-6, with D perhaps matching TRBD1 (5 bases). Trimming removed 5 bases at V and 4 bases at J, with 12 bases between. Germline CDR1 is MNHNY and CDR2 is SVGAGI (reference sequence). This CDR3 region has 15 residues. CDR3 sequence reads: CASSPEGAGANVLTF. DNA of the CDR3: TGTGCCAGCAGTCCCGAAGGGGCCGGGGCCAACGTCCTGACTTTC.

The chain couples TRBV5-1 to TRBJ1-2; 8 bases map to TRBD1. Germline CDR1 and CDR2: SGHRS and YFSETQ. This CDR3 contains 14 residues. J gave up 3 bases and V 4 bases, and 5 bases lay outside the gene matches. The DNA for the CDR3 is TGCGCCAGCAGCGTAACAGGGGGATACTATGGCTACACCTTC. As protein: CASSVTGGYYGYTF.

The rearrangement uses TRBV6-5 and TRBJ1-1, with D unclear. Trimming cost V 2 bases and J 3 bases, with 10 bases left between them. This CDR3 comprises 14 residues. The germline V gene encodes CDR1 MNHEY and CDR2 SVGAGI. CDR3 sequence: CASSYTTYYTEAFF. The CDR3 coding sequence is TGTGCCAGCAGTTACACAACCTATTACACTGAAGCTTTCTTT.

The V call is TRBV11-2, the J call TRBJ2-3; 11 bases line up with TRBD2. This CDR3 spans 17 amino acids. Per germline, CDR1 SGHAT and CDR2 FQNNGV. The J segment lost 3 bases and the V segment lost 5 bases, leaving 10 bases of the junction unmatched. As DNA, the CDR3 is TGTGCCAGCAGCCCGAGGAGACTAGCGGGGACTACAGATACGCAGTATTTT. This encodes CASSPRRLAGTTDTQYF.

The CDR3 DNA is TGTGCCACCAGCCCCCCGCGGTGGATGAACACTGAAGCTTTCTTT. Translated: CATSPPRWMNTEAFF. The chain employs TRBV15 and TRBJ1-1; no definite D call. The CDR3 has 15 amino acids. In germline, CDR1 is LNHNV, CDR2 YYDKDF (reference sequence). V lost 5 bases and J lost 0, with 13 bases in between.